This T cell receptor (beta chain) came from a study of T cells in Graves' hyperthyroidism and ophthalmopathy. The patients, who ranged from 18 to 65 in age, presented with newly diagnosed hyperthyroidism lasting under 2 months. Diagnosis relied on clinical symptoms, serum thyroxine and TRAb, thyroid ultrasound and orbital computed tomography. RNA transcripts provided the source from which TCR beta CDR3 regions were amplified. The primer set for the first-round RT-PCR of the TCR CDR3 was HTBI. Via MiXCR, TCRdb re-called the multiplex PCR reads, giving one row per CDR3 protein. The sample consists of roughly 350,000 distinct CDR3 sequences, approximately 15% of them appearing once. The CDR3 sequence is 18 residues long. Trimming removed 6 bases from V and 7 bases from J; junction bases left unmatched: 15. The germline CDR1 and CDR2 sequences are DFQATT and SNEGSKA (reference sequence). General study results and limits: Most clonotypes expanded in thyroid above 0.001 were likewise present in blood.

This clonotype has only a few counts. Its antigen remains unknown. The V gene is TRBV20-1, the J gene TRBJ2-2; 15 bases agree with TRBD2. The source is a woman aged 25 to 39 with Graves' hyperthyroidism. Sequenced sample: blood. Here the CDR3 reads CSAQDWTSGRAIVGELFF. DNA for the CDR3: TGCAGTGCCCAAGATTGGACTAGCGGGAGGGCTATTGTCGGGGAGCTGTTTTTT.